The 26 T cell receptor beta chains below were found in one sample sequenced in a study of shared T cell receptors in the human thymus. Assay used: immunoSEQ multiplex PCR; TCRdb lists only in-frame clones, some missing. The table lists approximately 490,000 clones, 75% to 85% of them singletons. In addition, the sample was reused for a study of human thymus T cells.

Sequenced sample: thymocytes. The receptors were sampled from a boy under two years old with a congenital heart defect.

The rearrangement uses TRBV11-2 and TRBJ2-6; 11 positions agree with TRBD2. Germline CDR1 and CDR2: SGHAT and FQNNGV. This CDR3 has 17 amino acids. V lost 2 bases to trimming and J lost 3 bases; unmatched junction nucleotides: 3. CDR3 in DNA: TGTGCCAGCAGCTTAACTAGCGGGAGCGGTGGGGCCAACGTCCTGACTTTC. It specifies CASSLTSGSGGANVLTF.

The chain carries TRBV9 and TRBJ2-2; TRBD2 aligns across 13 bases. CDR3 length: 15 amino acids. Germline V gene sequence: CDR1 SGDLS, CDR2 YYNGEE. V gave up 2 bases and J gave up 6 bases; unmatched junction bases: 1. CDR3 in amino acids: CASSVGTSGAGELFF. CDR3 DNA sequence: TGTGCCAGCAGCGTCGGGACTAGCGGGGCCGGGGAGCTGTTTTTT.

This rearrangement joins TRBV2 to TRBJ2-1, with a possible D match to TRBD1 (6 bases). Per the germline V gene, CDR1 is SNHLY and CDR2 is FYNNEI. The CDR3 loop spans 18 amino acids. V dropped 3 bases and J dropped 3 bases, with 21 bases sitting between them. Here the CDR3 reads CASSEVGARLRGYNEQFF. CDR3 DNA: TGTGCCAGCAGTGAGGTGGGGGCTCGGCTTAGAGGCTACAATGAGCAGTTCTTC.

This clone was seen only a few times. DNA of the CDR3: TGCGCCAGCAGCCAAGGCGGACAGACTAATGAAAAACTGTTTTTT. Translation gives CASSQGGQTNEKLFF. V usage is TRBV4-3 and J usage is TRBJ1-4; possible D gene TRBD1, 6 bases. Trimming took 1 base from V and 2 from J, leaving 8 bases between them. Germline CDR1 reads LGHNA; CDR2 reads YSLEER. CDR3 length equals 15 residues.

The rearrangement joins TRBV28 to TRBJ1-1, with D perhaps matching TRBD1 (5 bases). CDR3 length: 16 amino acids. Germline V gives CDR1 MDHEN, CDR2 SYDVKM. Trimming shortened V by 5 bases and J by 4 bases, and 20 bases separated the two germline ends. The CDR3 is CASSGFQAGRRTEAFF. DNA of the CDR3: TGTGCCAGCAGTGGATTCCAAGCGGGGCGTCGCACTGAAGCTTTCTTT. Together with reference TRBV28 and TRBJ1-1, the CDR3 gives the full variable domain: DVKVTQSSRYLVKRTGEKVFLECVQDMDHENMFWYRQDPGLGLRLIYFSYDVKMKEKGDIPEGYSVSREKKERFSLILESASTNQTSMYLCASSGFQAGRRTEAFFGQGTRLTVV.

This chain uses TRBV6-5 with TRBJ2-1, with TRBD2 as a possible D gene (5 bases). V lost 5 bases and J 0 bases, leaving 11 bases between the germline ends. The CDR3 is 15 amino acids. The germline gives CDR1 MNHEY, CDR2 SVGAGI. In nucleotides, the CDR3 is TGTGCCAGCAGTGCCAGAGGGAGCTCCTACAATGAGCAGTTCTTC. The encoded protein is CASSARGSSYNEQFF.

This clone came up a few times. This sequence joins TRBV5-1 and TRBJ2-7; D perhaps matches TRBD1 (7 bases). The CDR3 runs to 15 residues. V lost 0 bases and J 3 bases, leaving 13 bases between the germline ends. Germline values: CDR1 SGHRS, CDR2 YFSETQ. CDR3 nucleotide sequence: TGCGCCAGCAGCTTGGTTCAGGGGGGCGGCTACGAGCAGTACTTC. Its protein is CASSLVQGGGYEQYF.

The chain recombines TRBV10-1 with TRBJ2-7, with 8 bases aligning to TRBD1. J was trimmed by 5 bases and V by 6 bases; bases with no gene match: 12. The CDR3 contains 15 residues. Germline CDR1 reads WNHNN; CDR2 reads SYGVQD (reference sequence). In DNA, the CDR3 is TGCGCCAGCAGCCCTACGGACAGGGAGAAAAACGAGCAGTACTTC. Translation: CASSPTDREKNEQYF.

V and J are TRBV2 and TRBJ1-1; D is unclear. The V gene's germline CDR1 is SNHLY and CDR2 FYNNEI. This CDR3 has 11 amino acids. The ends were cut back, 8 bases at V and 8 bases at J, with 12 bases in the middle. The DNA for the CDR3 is TGTGCCAGCCGTTTGCGAGCCGAAGCTTTCTTT. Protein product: CASRLRAEAFF.

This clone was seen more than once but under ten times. For the CDR3, the DNA is TGTGCCAGCAGCGTCAACAGGGGTAACTATGGCTACACCTTC. This encodes CASSVNRGNYGYTF. The chain joins TRBV5-6 to TRBJ1-2; the match to TRBD1 covers 7 bases. This CDR3 has 14 amino acids. Trimming at V came to 4 bases and at J to 1 base, leaving 4 bases not matched to a gene. Germline V gene data show CDR1 as SGHDT and CDR2 as YYEEEE.

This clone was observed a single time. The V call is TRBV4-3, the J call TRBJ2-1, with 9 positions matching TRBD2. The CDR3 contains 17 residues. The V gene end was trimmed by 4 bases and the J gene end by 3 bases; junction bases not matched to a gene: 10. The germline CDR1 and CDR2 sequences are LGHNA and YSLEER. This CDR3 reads CASSRTPREGHYNEQFF. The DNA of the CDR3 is TGCGCCAGCAGCCGGACGCCGCGGGAGGGTCACTACAATGAGCAGTTCTTC.

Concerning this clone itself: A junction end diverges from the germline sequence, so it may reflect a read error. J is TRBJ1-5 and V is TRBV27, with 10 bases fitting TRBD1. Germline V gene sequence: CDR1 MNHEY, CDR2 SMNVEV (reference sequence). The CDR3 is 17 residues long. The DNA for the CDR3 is TGTGCCAGCAGTCCCACAGGACAGGGGGTCAGCAATCAACCCCAGCATTTT. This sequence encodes CASSPTGQGVSNQPQHF.

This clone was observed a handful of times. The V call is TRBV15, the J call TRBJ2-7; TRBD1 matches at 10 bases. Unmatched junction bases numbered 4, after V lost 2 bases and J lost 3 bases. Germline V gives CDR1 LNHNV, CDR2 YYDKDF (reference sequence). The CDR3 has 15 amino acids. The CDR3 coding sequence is TGTGCCACCAGCAGAACCCGGGACAGGGGCTACGAGCAGTACTTC. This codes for CATSRTRDRGYEQYF.

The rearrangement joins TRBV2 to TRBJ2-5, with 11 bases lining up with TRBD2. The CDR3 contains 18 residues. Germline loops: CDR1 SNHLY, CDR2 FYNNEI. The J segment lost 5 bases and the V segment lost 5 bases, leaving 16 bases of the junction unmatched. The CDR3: CASSRDGISGRGWETQYF. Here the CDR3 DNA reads TGTGCCAGCAGTCGGGACGGCATTAGCGGGAGGGGTTGGGAGACCCAGTACTTC.

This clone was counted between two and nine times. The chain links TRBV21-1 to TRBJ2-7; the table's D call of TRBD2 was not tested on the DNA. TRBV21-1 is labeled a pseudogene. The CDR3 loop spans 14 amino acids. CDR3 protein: CASAETVGGYEQYF. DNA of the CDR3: TGTGCCAGCGCCGAGACAGTCGGGGGCTACGAGCAGTACTTC.

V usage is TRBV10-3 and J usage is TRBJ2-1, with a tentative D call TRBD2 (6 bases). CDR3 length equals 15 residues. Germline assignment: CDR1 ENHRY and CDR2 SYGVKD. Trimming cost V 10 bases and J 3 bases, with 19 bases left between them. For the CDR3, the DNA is TGTGCCACCCAAGAAGGCCGGGGGAGCTACAATGAGCAGTTCTTC. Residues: CATQEGRGSYNEQFF.

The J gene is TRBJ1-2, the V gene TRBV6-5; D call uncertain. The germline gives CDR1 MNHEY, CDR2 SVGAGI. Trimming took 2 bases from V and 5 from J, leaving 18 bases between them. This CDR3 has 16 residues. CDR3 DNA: TGTGCCAGCAGTTACGCTGGCACGTTAACCTCTTATGGCTACACCTTC. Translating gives CASSYAGTLTSYGYTF.

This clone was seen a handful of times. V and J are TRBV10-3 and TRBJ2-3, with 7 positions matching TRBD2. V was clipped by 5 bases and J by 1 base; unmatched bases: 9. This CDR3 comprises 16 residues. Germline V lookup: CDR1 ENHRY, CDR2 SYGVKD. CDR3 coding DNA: TGTGCCATCAGTAATAGCGGGCGAGGCTGCACAGATACGCAGTATTTT. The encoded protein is CAISNSGRGCTDTQYF.

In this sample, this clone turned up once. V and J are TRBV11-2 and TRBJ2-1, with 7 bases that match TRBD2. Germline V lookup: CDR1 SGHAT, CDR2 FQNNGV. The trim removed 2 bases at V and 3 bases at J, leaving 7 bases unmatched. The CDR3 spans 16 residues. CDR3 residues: CASSLYREARYNEQFF. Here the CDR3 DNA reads TGTGCCAGCAGCTTATACCGGGAGGCCCGCTACAATGAGCAGTTCTTC. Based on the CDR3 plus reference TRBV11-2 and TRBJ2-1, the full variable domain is EAGVAQSPRYKIIEKRQSVAFWCNPISGHATLYWYQQILGQGPKLLIQFQNNGVVDDSQLPKDRFSAERLKGVDSTLKIQPAKLEDSAVYLCASSLYREARYNEQFFGPGTRLTVL.

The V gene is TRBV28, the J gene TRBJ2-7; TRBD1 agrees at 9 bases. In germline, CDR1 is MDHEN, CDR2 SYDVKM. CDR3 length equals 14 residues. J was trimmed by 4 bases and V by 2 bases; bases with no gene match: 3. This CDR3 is CASSLRDRVYEQYF. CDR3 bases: TGTGCCAGCAGTTTACGGGACAGGGTATACGAGCAGTACTTC.

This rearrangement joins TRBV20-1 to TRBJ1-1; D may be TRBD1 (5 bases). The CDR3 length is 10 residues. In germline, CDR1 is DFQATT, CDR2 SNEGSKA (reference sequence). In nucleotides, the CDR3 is TGCAGGGGGCGGGGCACTGAAGCTTTCTTT. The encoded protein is CRGRGTEAFF.

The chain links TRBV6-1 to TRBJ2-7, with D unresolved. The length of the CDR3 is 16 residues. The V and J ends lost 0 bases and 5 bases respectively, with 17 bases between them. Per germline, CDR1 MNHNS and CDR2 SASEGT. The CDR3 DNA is TGTGCCAGCAGTGAAGCCCTACATAAGGAGCAAGACGAGCAGTACTTC. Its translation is CASSEALHKEQDEQYF.

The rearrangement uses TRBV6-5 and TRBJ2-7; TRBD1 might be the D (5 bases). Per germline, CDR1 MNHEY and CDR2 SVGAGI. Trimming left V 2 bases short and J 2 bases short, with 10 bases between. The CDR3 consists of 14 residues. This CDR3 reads CASSYETAPYEQYF. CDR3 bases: TGTGCCAGCAGTTACGAGACAGCGCCCTACGAGCAGTACTTC.

CDR3 DNA: TGTGCCAGAAGCTTAGGGGCGCGGGGCGGTCTCTCCTACGAGCAGTACTTC. Amino acid sequence: CARSLGARGGLSYEQYF. The gene calls are TRBV7-5 and TRBJ2-7; the DNA was not used to check the table's D call, TRBD2. TRBV7-5 is a pseudogene locus. The CDR3 sequence is 17 residues long.

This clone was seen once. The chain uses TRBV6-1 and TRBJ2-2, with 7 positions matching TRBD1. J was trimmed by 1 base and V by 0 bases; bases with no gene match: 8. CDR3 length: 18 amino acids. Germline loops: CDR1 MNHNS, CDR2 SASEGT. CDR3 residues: CASSEAAQDRKNTGELFF. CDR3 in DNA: TGTGCCAGCAGTGAAGCGGCACAGGACAGGAAGAACACCGGGGAGCTGTTTTTT.

The CDR3 loop reads CASSYTGPLYGYTF. The CDR3 bases are TGTGCCAGCAGTTATACAGGGCCCCTCTATGGCTACACCTTC. The chain joins TRBV6-4 to TRBJ1-2; a possible D gene is TRBD1 (6 bases). The germline gives CDR1 MRHNA, CDR2 SNTAGT. The length of the CDR3 is 14 residues. Trimming cost V 5 bases and J 4 bases, with 14 bases left between them.